The 30 T cell receptor beta chains presented below share a single source sample, sequenced in a study of cytomegalovirus exposure and HLA in healthy donors. PCR used 60 Vbeta primers and 13 Jbeta primers. Data came from immunoSEQ multiplex PCR; TCRdb stores just in-frame clones and leaves some out. The sample holds around 190,000 clones, around 80% seen once. Sequencing was carried out using PBMCs. The receptor set was obtained from a man aged 25-45 years in good health and CMV-seronegative.

The V and J genes are TRBV10-3 and TRBJ2-7, with 9 bases lining up with TRBD1. Germline trimming cut 3 bases from V and 5 bases from J; bases unmatched to any gene: 8. The CDR3 extends over 15 amino acids. Germline values: CDR1 ENHRY, CDR2 SYGVKD. DNA of the CDR3: TGTGCCATCAGTGATCAGGACAGGGGATCCCACGAGCAGTACTTC. Encoded protein: CAISDQDRGSHEQYF.

This clone was seen a single time. The chain carries TRBV9 and TRBJ2-1; 10 positions match TRBD2. Germline CDR1 is SGDLS and CDR2 is YYNGEE. The CDR3 sequence is 17 residues long. V shed 0 bases and J 6 bases; nucleotides not matched to a gene: 9. CDR3 DNA: TGTGCCAGCAGCGTAGGTTCTCGGCCTAGCGGGAGCAATGAGCAGTTCTTC. Protein sequence: CASSVGSRPSGSNEQFF.

The V and J genes are TRBV6-1 and TRBJ2-7; 8 bases are shared with TRBD2. The CDR3 covers 14 residues. Germline loops: CDR1 MNHNS, CDR2 SASEGT. The ends lost 4 bases at V and 0 bases at J; junction bases unmatched: 2. CDR3 coding DNA: TGTGCCAGCAGTGCCACTAGCGGCTCCTACGAGCAGTACTTC. Its protein is CASSATSGSYEQYF.

This chain uses TRBV9 with TRBJ2-2; 12 bases align to TRBD2. This CDR3 contains 19 residues. CDR1 and CDR2 (germline): SGDLS, YYNGEE. Trimming cost V 0 bases and J 5 bases; bases outside gene matches: 11. This chain's CDR3 is CASSVGLAGVGALTGELFF. CDR3 nucleotide sequence: TGTGCCAGCAGCGTAGGACTAGCGGGAGTCGGGGCCTTGACCGGGGAGCTGTTTTTT.

The rearrangement links TRBV28 to TRBJ2-3, with a weak D call TRBD1 (6 bases). This CDR3 is built from 15 residues. Germline V gene data show CDR1 as MDHEN and CDR2 as SYDVKM. Trimming stripped 4 bases from V and 4 bases from J, with 15 bases between. CDR3 sequence reads: CASSYRWWGPDTQYF. The DNA for the CDR3 is TGTGCCAGCAGTTACAGGTGGTGGGGGCCAGATACGCAGTATTTT.

This clone was found a few times. J is TRBJ2-7 and V is TRBV16; 7 bases align to TRBD1. The CDR3 runs to 15 residues. In germline, CDR1 is KGHSY, CDR2 FQNENV. V trimming: 4 bases; J trimming: 4 bases; junction bases outside the gene matches: 10. Written as DNA, the CDR3 is TGTGCCAGCAGCCTCGCAGGGGGATCGGCGTACGAGCAGTACTTC. The encoded protein is CASSLAGGSAYEQYF. Based on the CDR3 plus reference TRBV16 and TRBJ2-7, the full variable domain is GEEVAQTPKHLVRGEGQKAKLYCAPIKGHSYVFWYQQVLKNEFKFLISFQNENVFDETGMPKERFSAKCLPNSPCSLEIQATKLEDSAVYFCASSLAGGSAYEQYFGPGTRLTVT.

The V gene is TRBV15, the J gene TRBJ1-4; 7 nucleotides match TRBD1. The CDR3 extends over 16 amino acids. V was clipped by 1 base and J by 7 bases; unmatched bases: 9. Germline V gene lookup returns CDR1 LNHNV and CDR2 YYDKDF (reference sequence). The CDR3 is CATSRGVGGVSEKLFF. The CDR3 region has the DNA TGTGCCACCAGCAGAGGGGTAGGGGGCGTTAGTGAAAAACTGTTTTTT.

The rearrangement uses TRBV18 and TRBJ1-2; 11 bases match TRBD1. V shed 3 bases and J 2 bases; nucleotides not matched to a gene: 2. The CDR3 spans 15 residues. The germline CDR1 and CDR2 sequences are KGHSH and LQKENI. CDR3 nucleotides: TGTGCCAGCTCACCGGACAGGGGGCTAAACTATGGCTACACCTTC. It specifies CASSPDRGLNYGYTF. Full variable domain (remainder filled in from reference TRBV18 and TRBJ1-2): NAGVMQNPRHLVRRRGQEARLRCSPMKGHSHVYWYRQLPEEGLKFMVYLQKENIIDESGMPKERFSAEFPKEGPSILRIQQVVRGDSAAYFCASSPDRGLNYGYTFGSGTRLTVV.

V and J are TRBV6-1 and TRBJ1-4; 9 bases align to TRBD1. CDR1 and CDR2 (germline): MNHNS, SASEGT. CDR3 length equals 15 residues. V lost 4 bases to trimming and J lost 5 bases; unmatched junction nucleotides: 5. The CDR3 nucleotides read TGTGCCAGCAGTGTATCCGGGACAGGGAATGAAAAACTGTTTTTT. Amino acid sequence: CASSVSGTGNEKLFF.

V usage is TRBV5-1 and J usage is TRBJ2-2, with D possibly TRBD2 on 5 matching bases. The CDR3 consists of 14 residues. V lost 0 bases to trimming and J lost 6 bases, with 9 bases between them. Germline lookup yields CDR1 SGHRS and CDR2 YFSETQ. CDR3 nucleotides: TGCGCCAGCAGCTTGGGAGGGATTGCCGGGGAGCTGTTTTTT. It translates to CASSLGGIAGELFF.

V gene TRBV19 combines with J gene TRBJ2-7, with D perhaps TRBD2 (5 bases). Germline V CDR1 and CDR2: LNHDA, SQIVND (reference sequence). The CDR3 covers 14 residues. The ends were cut back, 3 bases at V and 7 bases at J, with 16 bases in the middle. The CDR3 DNA follows: TGTGCCAGTAGTATCGGTCCGCTTTCGGGGGAGCAGTACTTC. Translated, it gives CASSIGPLSGEQYF. The whole variable domain, filled in from reference TRBV19 and TRBJ2-7, reads DGGITQSPKYLFRKEGQNVTLSCEQNLNHDAMYWYRQDPGQGLRLIYYSQIVNDFQKGDIAEGYSVSREKKESFPLTVTSAQKNPTAFYLCASSIGPLSGEQYFGPGTRLTVT.

The chain joins TRBV7-3 to TRBJ2-1; 8 positions match TRBD2. Germline V gene sequence: CDR1 SGHTA, CDR2 FQGTGA. The CDR3 is made up of 17 amino acids. Trimming at V came to 5 bases and at J to 1 base, leaving 10 bases not matched to a gene. CDR3 sequence (DNA): TGTGCCAGCAGCGCGTCGTCGGCTAGCGGGTCCTACAATGAGCAGTTCTTC. Translation gives CASSASSASGSYNEQFF.

The chain recombines TRBV2 with TRBJ2-4, with TRBD2 as a possible D gene (5 bases). Looked up from germline, CDR1 is SNHLY and CDR2 is FYNNEI. The V end lost 6 bases, the J end lost 4 bases, and 7 bases lay between the germline ends. CDR3 length: 12 amino acids. The CDR3: CASRGGKNIQYF. CDR3 nucleotides: TGTGCCAGCAGGGGCGGGAAAAACATTCAGTACTTC.

This chain links TRBV10-1 with TRBJ2-1; perhaps TRBD2 as D (5 bases). The CDR3 contains 15 residues. The ends were cut back, 0 bases at V and 3 bases at J, with 9 bases in the middle. Germline assignment: CDR1 WNHNN and CDR2 SYGVQD (reference sequence). The CDR3 loop reads CASSESPGGYNEQFF. For the CDR3, the DNA is TGCGCCAGCAGTGAGTCACCCGGAGGCTACAATGAGCAGTTCTTC.

This clone was seen just once. This chain uses TRBV6-1 with TRBJ1-5; D is ambiguous. The CDR3 length is 15 residues. Trimming cost V 3 bases and J 0 bases, with 9 bases left between them. Germline values: CDR1 MNHNS, CDR2 SASEGT. The CDR3 is CASSEAGNSNQPQHF. CDR3 DNA: TGTGCCAGCAGTGAGGCGGGGAATAGCAATCAGCCCCAGCATTTT.

The gene calls are TRBV25-1 and TRBJ2-7; 12 positions match TRBD1. Germline V gene sequence: CDR1 MGHDK, CDR2 SYGVNS. The CDR3 has 17 amino acids. The V gene end was trimmed by 2 bases and the J gene end by 12 bases; junction bases not matched to a gene: 17. CDR3 coding DNA: TGTGCCAGCAGTGAAAGCCTGGGGGGACAGGGGGCTTCTCCTCCGTACTTC. Translation: CASSESLGGQGASPPYF.

The chain recombines TRBV2 with TRBJ1-5; the match to TRBD1 covers 8 bases. This CDR3 is 13 amino acids long. Germline V gives CDR1 SNHLY, CDR2 FYNNEI. V lost 8 bases, J lost 6 bases, and 6 bases stayed unmatched. The CDR3: CASGGQERQPQHF. The CDR3 DNA reads as TGTGCCAGCGGGGGACAGGAACGTCAGCCCCAGCATTTT.

This clone has more than one count but fewer than ten. The chain has TRBV5-4 and TRBJ1-2, with 10 bases fitting TRBD1. The CDR3 has 15 amino acids. Trimming took 2 bases from V and 8 from J; bases not matched to a gene: 9. Germline V lookup: CDR1 SGHNT, CDR2 YYREEE (reference sequence). For the CDR3, the DNA is TGTGCCAGCAGCTTTGTCGGGACAGGGGTCGGGGGCTACACCTTC. This encodes CASSFVGTGVGGYTF.

The rearrangement links TRBV7-9 to TRBJ2-7; TRBD2 aligns across 7 bases. Germline trimming cut 5 bases from V and 2 bases from J; bases unmatched to any gene: 6. The CDR3 length is 14 residues. CDR1 is SEHNR and CDR2 is FQNEAQ in the germline V gene (reference sequence). The CDR3 protein is CASSGTSDPYEQYF. The CDR3 nucleotides read TGTGCCAGCAGCGGAACTAGCGATCCCTACGAGCAGTACTTC. Filled out from reference TRBV7-9 and TRBJ2-7, the complete variable domain reads DTGVSQNPRHKITKRGQNVTFRCDPISEHNRLYWYRQTLGQGPEFLTYFQNEAQLEKSRLLSDRFSAERPKGSFSTLEIQRTEQGDSAMYLCASSGTSDPYEQYFGPGTRLTVT.

The chain couples TRBV19 to TRBJ2-5, with TRBD2 identical over 11 bases. TRBJ2-7 matches the DNA end more closely, so the J call is doubtful. The CDR3 has 14 residues. CDR1 is LNHDA and CDR2 is SQIVND in the germline V gene (reference sequence). This chain's CDR3 is CASSPTSGSFEQYF. The CDR3, as DNA: TGTGCCAGTAGTCCTACTAGCGGGAGCTTCGAGCAGTACTTC.

The genes are TRBV19 and TRBJ2-7; no definite D call. V lost 8 bases and J 3 bases, leaving 14 bases between the germline ends. Germline CDR1 is LNHDA and CDR2 is SQIVND (reference sequence). The CDR3 consists of 13 residues. The CDR3: CASAPTEYYEQYF. In DNA, the CDR3 is TGTGCCAGTGCCCCGACTGAATACTACGAGCAGTACTTC.

The J gene is TRBJ2-3, the V gene TRBV1; no DNA check was done on the table's D call, TRBD2. TRBV1 is a pseudogene. CDR3 length: 20 amino acids. The DNA for the CDR3 is TGCACCAGCAGCCAAGTCGATGGTACTAGCGGGAGAGTCTATCGAGATACGCAGTATTTT. Protein product: CTSSQVDGTSGRVYRDTQYF.

The table lists this clone with a count of one. The chain couples TRBV27 to TRBJ2-1, with 14 bases fitting TRBD2. Unmatched junction bases numbered 10, after V lost 2 bases and J lost 7 bases. The CDR3 is 18 amino acids. Germline loops: CDR1 MNHEY, CDR2 SMNVEV (reference sequence). CDR3 sequence (DNA): TGTGCCAGCAGTTTAACGGGACTAGCGGGAGATGTGAAAAATGAGCAGTTCTTC. This gives the protein CASSLTGLAGDVKNEQFF.

The chain joins TRBV29-1 to TRBJ1-1; no clear D. This CDR3 comprises 12 residues. V lost 2 bases, J lost 6 bases, and 10 bases lay in between. Per germline, CDR1 SQVTM and CDR2 ANQGSEA. The CDR3 spells CSVELAGAEAFF. As DNA, the CDR3 is TGCAGCGTTGAATTGGCGGGCGCTGAAGCTTTCTTT.

The chain links TRBV28 to TRBJ2-5; possibly TRBD1 for D (5 bases). V lost 5 bases to trimming and J lost 1 base, with 14 bases between them. The V gene's germline CDR1 is MDHEN and CDR2 SYDVKM. CDR3 length: 15 residues. The DNA for the CDR3 is TGTGCCAGCAGTCCATCCAGGGCACCCCAAGAGACCCAGTACTTC. Translated: CASSPSRAPQETQYF. Full variable domain (missing parts from reference TRBV28 and TRBJ2-5): DVKVTQSSRYLVKRTGEKVFLECVQDMDHENMFWYRQDPGLGLRLIYFSYDVKMKEKGDIPEGYSVSREKKERFSLILESASTNQTSMYLCASSPSRAPQETQYFGPGTRLLVL.

The chain couples TRBV19 to TRBJ2-3; 8 bases match TRBD1. The CDR3 contains 18 residues. Germline CDR1 is LNHDA and CDR2 is SQIVND (reference sequence). The V gene end was trimmed by 3 bases and the J gene end by 2 bases; junction bases not matched to a gene: 13. CDR3: CASSISGARGPHTDTQYF. The DNA for the CDR3 is TGTGCCAGTAGTATCTCTGGAGCCAGGGGGCCTCACACAGATACGCAGTATTTT.

The V and J genes are TRBV10-2 and TRBJ2-1; TRBD2 matches 7 bases. The V gene's germline CDR1 is WSHSY and CDR2 SAAADI. The CDR3 spans 15 residues. V was clipped by 0 bases and J by 3 bases; unmatched bases: 2. As DNA, the CDR3 is TGCGCCAGCAGTGAGTCGACGGGGGGCTACAATGAGCAGTTCTTC. Its protein product is CASSESTGGYNEQFF.

This sequence joins TRBV11-2 and TRBJ2-2; 9 bases are shared with TRBD2. Trimming at V came to 5 bases and at J to 7 bases, leaving 8 bases not matched to a gene. The CDR3 runs to 15 residues. Germline CDR1 reads SGHAT; CDR2 reads FQNNGV. For the CDR3, the DNA is TGTGCCAGCAGCCCGAGCCTAGCGGGACACGGGGAGCTGTTTTTT. It encodes CASSPSLAGHGELFF.

In its sample, this clone was seen a few times. Here the CDR3 reads CASSVGAGGLTDTQYF. The CDR3 coding sequence is TGTGCCAGCAGTGTTGGGGCGGGAGGCCTCACAGATACGCAGTATTTT. V and J are TRBV25-1 and TRBJ2-3, with 8 bases lining up with TRBD2. Losses at the gene ends were 4 bases for V and 2 bases for J; bases not matched to a gene: 8. This CDR3 region has 16 residues. The germline V gene encodes CDR1 MGHDK and CDR2 SYGVNS.

CDR3 sequence (DNA): TGTGCCAGCAGGACTAGCGGGAGGGATACGCAGTATTTT. Its translation is CASRTSGRDTQYF. The chain links TRBV27 to TRBJ2-3; 13 nucleotides line up with TRBD2. Per germline, CDR1 MNHEY and CDR2 SMNVEV (reference sequence). The CDR3 has 13 residues. With 6 bases clipped from V and 6 bases from J, the junction kept 0 bases outside the gene matches.